This T cell receptor (beta chain) was identified in a study of T cells in pancreatic ductal adenocarcinoma. Libraries were prepared by immunoSEQ multiplex PCR; TCRdb keeps only in-frame clonotypes and omits some of them. The data contain 16,000 or so clones, under 95% of them singletons. No neoadjuvant therapy was given to the selected pancreatic ductal adenocarcinoma patients before their surgery. V shed 2 bases, J shed 6 bases, and the junction held 10 bases outside the gene matches. Germline values: CDR1 SGHVS, CDR2 FQNEAQ. This CDR3 is 18 amino acids long. General study results and limits: No significant tumor-blood clonality difference; means were about 0.12 and 0.073.

This clone showed up just a few times. Its antigen is not identified. Sequencing was done on a sample of PBMCs. This sequence originates from a human donor with pancreatic ductal adenocarcinoma. The rearrangement links TRBV7-8 to TRBJ2-2, with TRBD2 matching 12 bases. The CDR3 reads CASSLRALAGGPPGELFF. The CDR3 coding sequence is TGTGCCAGCAGCTTAAGGGCCCTAGCGGGGGGGCCACCCGGGGAGCTGTTTTTT. The full variable domain, its missing parts supplied by reference TRBV7-8 and TRBJ2-2, is GAGVSQSPRYKVAKRGQDVALRCDPISGHVSLFWYQQALGQGPEFLTYFQNEAQLDKSGLPSDRFFAERPEGSVSTLKIQRTQQEDSAVYLCASSLRALAGGPPGELFFGEGSRLTVL.